Each of the 21 T cell receptor beta chains below was sequenced from the same sample in a study of cytomegalovirus exposure and HLA in healthy donors. The primer mix had 60 Vbeta and 13 Jbeta primers. Some clones are missing from TCRdb's copy, which holds only in-frame ones; the method was immunoSEQ multiplex PCR. Of about 120,000 clones in the sample, roughly 70% are singletons; the top ten hold roughly 10%. The sample consisted of PBMCs. All receptors come from a woman aged 45 to 65 in good health and CMV-seropositive.

V is TRBV28 and J is TRBJ1-5; D call uncertain. Germline values: CDR1 MDHEN, CDR2 SYDVKM. The CDR3 is 12 residues long. V lost 3 bases and J 6 bases, leaving 6 bases between the germline ends. As DNA, the CDR3 is TGTGCCAGCAGTTTCCCGGGTCAGCCCCAGCATTTT. Its translation is CASSFPGQPQHF. Supplemented by reference TRBV28 and TRBJ1-5, the full variable domain reads DVKVTQSSRYLVKRTGEKVFLECVQDMDHENMFWYRQDPGLGLRLIYFSYDVKMKEKGDIPEGYSVSREKKERFSLILESASTNQTSMYLCASSFPGQPQHFGDGTRLSIL.

This clone occurred once. The CDR3, as DNA: TGTGCCAGCAGCGGACAGGGGAACACTGAAGCTTTCTTT. Translated: CASSGQGNTEAFF. The gene calls are TRBV7-2 and TRBJ1-1, with TRBD1 matching 8 bases. This CDR3 region has 13 residues. In germline, CDR1 is SGHTA, CDR2 FQGNSA. Trimming at V came to 5 bases and at J to 1 base, leaving 0 bases not matched to a gene. The variable domain in full, completed from reference TRBV7-2 and TRBJ1-1, reads GAGVSQSPSNKVTEKGKDVELRCDPISGHTALYWYRQSLGQGLEFLIYFQGNSAPDKSGLPSDRFSAERTGGSVSTLTIQRTQQEDSAVYLCASSGQGNTEAFFGQGTRLTVV.

V gene TRBV7-2 combines with J gene TRBJ1-4; D perhaps matches TRBD1 (6 bases). This CDR3 is built from 15 residues. V was clipped by 2 bases and J by 0 bases, with 7 bases between them. Germline V gene lookup returns CDR1 SGHTA and CDR2 FQGNSA. The CDR3: CASSLTGTTNEKLFF. DNA for the CDR3: TGTGCCAGCAGCTTAACAGGGACAACTAATGAAAAACTGTTTTTT.

This chain connects TRBV6-1 to TRBJ2-3; 10 nucleotides agree with TRBD1. The germline V gene has CDR1 MNHNS and CDR2 SASEGT. The CDR3 is made up of 15 amino acids. V shed 2 bases and J 3 bases; nucleotides not matched to a gene: 2. CDR3 loop: CASSEPGQGTDTQYF. The CDR3 region has the DNA TGTGCCAGCAGTGAACCGGGACAGGGGACAGATACGCAGTATTTT.

With respect to this clone: This CDR3 is also generated by other DNA sequences in the sample. The V and J genes are TRBV28 and TRBJ1-3; no reliable D call. Trimming took off 2 bases at V and 0 bases at J, with 8 bases between the two ends. There are 15 residues in the CDR3. From germline, CDR1 is MDHEN and CDR2 SYDVKM. The CDR3 here is CASSLGQSSGNTIYF. CDR3 DNA: TGTGCCAGCAGTTTAGGGCAGTCCTCTGGAAACACCATATATTTT. The variable domain in full, with the rest retrieved from reference TRBV28 and TRBJ1-3, is DVKVTQSSRYLVKRTGEKVFLECVQDMDHENMFWYRQDPGLGLRLIYFSYDVKMKEKGDIPEGYSVSREKKERFSLILESASTNQTSMYLCASSLGQSSGNTIYFGEGSWLTVV.

The chain is built from TRBV5-6 and TRBJ1-2, with D possibly being TRBD1 (5 bases). The V gene's germline CDR1 is SGHDT and CDR2 YYEEEE. There are 14 residues in the CDR3. V was pared by 2 bases and J by 5 bases, with 13 bases between. CDR3 sequence: CASSFGGSGYGYTF. The CDR3 DNA reads as TGTGCCAGCAGCTTCGGGGGGTCAGGGTATGGCTACACCTTC.

This sequence joins TRBV6-5 and TRBJ2-5; 7 bases are a match to TRBD1. Germline CDR1 MNHEY, CDR2 SVGAGI. This CDR3 comprises 15 residues. With V trimmed by 2 bases and J by 5 bases, 8 bases remained unmatched. The CDR3 DNA follows: TGTGCCAGCAGTTACGGGCAGGGGGATGGTGAGACCCAGTACTTC. Encoded protein: CASSYGQGDGETQYF.

V and J are TRBV5-1 and TRBJ1-2; no clear D gene. CDR1 is SGHRS and CDR2 is YFSETQ in the germline V gene. The V end lost 0 bases, the J end lost 2 bases, and 5 bases lay between the germline ends. The CDR3 is made up of 13 amino acids. CDR3 DNA: TGCGCCAGCAGCTTGGATGAGAACTATGGCTACACCTTC. Its translation is CASSLDENYGYTF.

This clone was observed a handful of times. The chain combines TRBV4-3 with TRBJ2-3; 7 bases fit TRBD1. Germline V gives CDR1 LGHNA, CDR2 YSLEER. The CDR3 consists of 16 residues. J lost 1 base, V lost 3 bases, and 7 bases had no gene match. CDR3: CASSHTIGQGTDTQYF. CDR3 coding DNA: TGCGCCAGCAGCCACACCATTGGACAGGGCACAGATACGCAGTATTTT.

This clone appeared once. The rearrangement joins TRBV19 to TRBJ2-7, with TRBD2 matching 7 bases. V lost 8 bases to trimming and J lost 3 bases; unmatched junction nucleotides: 10. The CDR3 is 14 residues long. Germline CDR1 reads LNHDA; CDR2 reads SQIVND (reference sequence). The CDR3 sequence: CASGYGGKNYEQYF. CDR3 in DNA: TGTGCCAGTGGATACGGGGGGAAGAACTACGAGCAGTACTTC.

The chain combines TRBV5-8 with TRBJ2-2; 7 nucleotides agree with TRBD1. The trim removed 2 bases at V and 0 bases at J, leaving 4 bases unmatched. The CDR3 runs to 16 residues. Per the germline V gene, CDR1 is SGHTS and CDR2 is YDEGEE. The CDR3 DNA reads TGTGCCAGCAGCTTCGGACAGGCCTCGAACACCGGGGAGCTGTTTTTT. Translated: CASSFGQASNTGELFF.

This clone showed up just once. The chain recombines TRBV27 with TRBJ1-2, with 9 bases aligning to TRBD1. Germline V gives CDR1 MNHEY, CDR2 SMNVEV (reference sequence). V was pared by 2 bases and J by 4 bases, with 5 bases of the junction left unmatched. There are 15 residues in the CDR3. The CDR3 DNA sequence: TGTGCCAGCAGTTTAGGGACAGGGTTTCCCTATGGCTACACCTTC. Its protein product is CASSLGTGFPYGYTF.

The rearrangement joins TRBV5-4 to TRBJ1-2; TRBD1 matches 9 bases. CDR3 length: 15 residues. The germline V gene encodes CDR1 SGHNT and CDR2 YYREEE (reference sequence). V lost 0 bases to trimming and J lost 5 bases; unmatched junction nucleotides: 5. The CDR3 here is CASSLGAGQGYGYTF. CDR3 DNA sequence: TGTGCCAGCAGCTTGGGGGCGGGACAGGGTTATGGCTACACCTTC.

The rearrangement uses TRBV29-1 and TRBJ2-5; D gene ambiguous. Germline-derived CDR1 and CDR2 are SQVTM and ANQGSEA. This CDR3 region has 14 residues. Trimming took off 1 base at V and 0 bases at J, with 9 bases between the two ends. The chain's CDR3 is CSVEASRHQETQYF. As DNA, the CDR3 is TGCAGCGTTGAAGCCTCGAGGCACCAAGAGACCCAGTACTTC.

The chain joins TRBV9 to TRBJ2-7; TRBD2 might be the D (6 bases). The CDR3 runs to 15 residues. Germline V lookup: CDR1 SGDLS, CDR2 YYNGEE. V lost 2 bases and J lost 2, with 14 bases in between. CDR3 in DNA: TGTGCCAGCAGCGTGAGGGGAGGAGGTGCCTACGAGCAGTACTTC. As protein: CASSVRGGGAYEQYF.

This clone has a handful of counts. The chain uses TRBV29-1 and TRBJ2-5; D uncertain. From germline, CDR1 is SQVTM and CDR2 ANQGSEA. CDR3 length: 13 amino acids. V gave up 5 bases and J gave up 7 bases, with 17 bases separating them. CDR3 nucleotides: TGCAGCGTTCGGCTAGTCTCTCTTGTGACCCAGTACTTC. Protein product: CSVRLVSLVTQYF.

The rearrangement links TRBV4-1 to TRBJ1-5, with 8 bases lining up with TRBD1. The V gene end was trimmed by 4 bases and the J gene end by 2 bases; junction bases not matched to a gene: 1. The CDR3 is 14 amino acids. Germline values: CDR1 MGHRA, CDR2 YSYEKL. This chain's CDR3 is CASSLDRGNQPQHF. The CDR3 DNA sequence: TGCGCCAGCAGCCTGGACAGGGGCAATCAGCCCCAGCATTTT.

This rearrangement joins TRBV28 to TRBJ2-5; unclear D gene. Per germline, CDR1 MDHEN and CDR2 SYDVKM. V dropped 5 bases and J dropped 5 bases, with 9 bases sitting between them. The CDR3 spans 12 residues. CDR3 sequence (DNA): TGTGCCAGCAGTCCCAGGTTGGAGACCCAGTACTTC. Translated: CASSPRLETQYF.

The chain links TRBV28 to TRBJ2-3; D gene ambiguous. V lost 3 bases and J 1 base, leaving 11 bases between the germline ends. Germline values: CDR1 MDHEN, CDR2 SYDVKM. This CDR3 has 15 residues. CDR3 amino acids: CASSFPGTRTDTQYF. The CDR3 coding sequence is TGTGCCAGCAGTTTCCCAGGAACTCGCACAGATACGCAGTATTTT.

This chain joins TRBV5-1 and TRBJ2-3; D is possibly TRBD1 (6 bases). The V end was cut by 0 bases, the J end by 7 bases, with 21 bases between. This CDR3 is 17 amino acids long. Germline V CDR1 and CDR2: SGHRS, YFSETQ. The chain's CDR3 is CASSLESIEAGTYTQYF. The CDR3 DNA reads TGCGCCAGCAGCTTGGAATCGATCGAGGCAGGGACATATACGCAGTATTTT.

The V and J genes are TRBV7-2 and TRBJ1-1; 7 positions agree with TRBD1. The germline gives CDR1 SGHTA, CDR2 FQGNSA. The CDR3 has 15 residues. The junction had 3 bases not matched to a gene; V was cut back by 1 base and J by 1 base. The CDR3 DNA sequence: TGTGCCAGCAGCTTAGGAGGGACAGCGAACACTGAAGCTTTCTTT. Its protein is CASSLGGTANTEAFF.